This is a list of T cell receptor beta chains from one sample in a study of shared clonotypes between healthy human individuals. The method was immunoSEQ multiplex PCR; TCRdb's version includes in-frame clones alone and lacks a portion of them. Of about 450,000 clones in the sample, 70% to 80% were seen once. The sample taken for sequencing was PBMCs. These receptors originate from a woman aged 40 to 49 in good health. Some clones in this sample may be carry-over from other donors' samples. Both conserved end residues are part of each CDR3. D genes are given only for firm matches. Clone size is shown for a subset of rows, as once, few, many or a class of expanded clone.

j_gene | v_gene | abundance | d_gene | CDR3nt | CDR3aa
TRBJ1-2 | TRBV27 | . | TRBD1 | TGTGCCAGCAGTACCGGGACAGGGGGGACTACTTATGGCTACACCTTC | CASSTGTGGTTYGYTF
TRBJ2-4 | TRBV4-1 | . | . | TGCGCCAGCAGCCAAGAGGGCAGTCTCAAAAACATTCAGTACTTC | CASSQEGSLKNIQYF
TRBJ2-1 | TRBV6-4 | few | TRBD2 | TGTGCCAGCAGTGACTCGGGACTAGCGGGACCGGATGAGCAGTTCTTC | CASSDSGLAGPDEQFF
TRBJ1-5 | TRBV28 | . | . | TGTGCCAGCAGGGGCAGGGTAGGTCCTCCACCAAATCAGCCCCAGCATTTT | CASRGRVGPPPNQPQHF
TRBJ2-1 | TRBV27 | many | . | TGTGCCAGCAGCCCGGGACCCCAAAGCCTGTCGGGACAGTTCTTC | CASSPGPQSLSGQFF
TRBJ2-7 | TRBV11-2 | . | TRBD2 | TGTGCCAGCAGACCTATAGCGGGAGCCGGAACCTACGAGCAGTACTTC | CASRPIAGAGTYEQYF
TRBJ2-2 | TRBV7-6 | . | TRBD1 | TGTGCCAGCAGCCCCCGAACCGACAGGGCGAACACCGGGGAGCTGTTTTTT | CASSPRTDRANTGELFF
TRBJ1-2 | TRBV30 | . | TRBD1 | TGTGCCTGGAGAGGGACAGGGTACTATGGCTACACCTTC | CAWRGTGYYGYTF
TRBJ2-3 | TRBV30 | . | . | TGTGCCTGGAGCGGGGGGCTTCTTGGAGATACGCAGTATTTT | CAWSGGLLGDTQYF
TRBJ2-5 | TRBV5-4 | . | TRBD2 | TGTGCCAGCAGCCTCGGCGTCGGCGGGAGTAGTCAAGAGACCCAGTACTTC | CASSLGVGGSSQETQYF
TRBJ1-2 | TRBV27 | few | . | TGTGCCAGCAGGGGTTCGGGGCAGGGTAGAAGCTACACCTTC | CASRGSGQGRSYTF
TRBJ2-5 | TRBV7-2 | . | . | TGTGCCAGCAGCTTAGGTCGGTACCAAGAGACCCAGTACTTC | CASSLGRYQETQYF
TRBJ2-5 | TRBV9 | few | . | TGTGCCAGCAGCGTAGGGGCAGGGGAAGAGACCCAGTACTTC | CASSVGAGEETQYF
TRBJ1-1 | TRBV29-1 | . | TRBD1 | TGCAGCGTTGAAAAGGGGACAGGGGACACTGAAGCTTTCTTT | CSVEKGTGDTEAFF
TRBJ1-4 | TRBV5-1 | . | TRBD1 | TGCGCCAGCAGCTTGCAGGGGGCATCTCGTGAAAAACTGTTTTTT | CASSLQGASREKLFF
TRBJ2-7 | TRBV9 | once | TRBD1 | TGTGCCAGCAGCCCACGACAGGGACCTGGGGAGCAGTACTTC | CASSPRQGPGEQYF
TRBJ2-3 | TRBV9 | . | TRBD2 | TGTGCCAGCAGCGTGGGTGTTGGGGGAGGGCCGGTGGATACGCAGTATTTT | CASSVGVGGGPVDTQYF
TRBJ1-5 | TRBV30 | . | . | TGTGCCTGGAGCCCCCCGGGGGGCTGGAGCAATCAGCCCCAGCATTTT | CAWSPPGGWSNQPQHF
TRBJ2-7 | TRBV4-2 | . | TRBD2 | TGTGCCAGCAGCTCGGGGGGATCTAGCGGGAGGGCCCCTTACGAGCAGTACTTC | CASSSGGSSGRAPYEQYF
TRBJ2-2 | TRBV5-1 | . | . | TGCGCCAGCAGCTTGGCCCCCCAGGGCGCGGGCACCGGGGAGCTGTTTTTT | CASSLAPQGAGTGELFF
TRBJ2-2 | TRBV2 | few | . | TGTGCCAGCCGGACTACCTCGAACACCGGGGAGCTGTTTTTT | CASRTTSNTGELFF
TRBJ2-7 | TRBV5-8 | . | TRBD1 | TGTGCCAGCAACCTGGGACAGATCCCCTACGAGCAGTACTTC | CASNLGQIPYEQYF
TRBJ2-5 | TRBV19 | once | TRBD2 | TGTGCCAGTAGTATTCCGAGCGGGAGGGCCGTTGAGACCCAGTACTTC | CASSIPSGRAVETQYF
TRBJ2-2 | TRBV5-8 | . | . | TGTGCCAGCAGAGAAGGGACGGAATACACCGGGGAGCTGTTTTTT | CASREGTEYTGELFF
TRBJ2-3 | TRBV28 | . | . | TGTGCCAGCAGTTTCTTGGGAGATACGCAGTATTTT | CASSFLGDTQYF
TRBJ2-7 | TRBV6-6 | . | . | TGTGCCAGCAGTTCTGGCGGTACCTACGAGCAGTACTTC | CASSSGGTYEQYF
TRBJ2-2 | TRBV9 | . | TRBD1 | TGTGCCAGCAGGTCCGGGACAGGGGCCGGGGAGCTGTTTTTT | CASRSGTGAGELFF
TRBJ2-7 | TRBV10-1 | . | TRBD2 | TGCGCCAGCAGTGAGTCTAGCGGGAGTTCGGTGCAGTACTTC | CASSESSGSSVQYF
TRBJ2-1 | TRBV9 | . | TRBD2 | TGTGCCAGCAGCGTAGGATCAGCGGGAGCGAATGAGCAGTTCTTC | CASSVGSAGANEQFF
TRBJ1-1 | TRBV11-3 | . | . | TGTGCCAGCAGCTTAGATCTCTACACTGAAGCTTTCTTT | CASSLDLYTEAFF
TRBJ2-1 | TRBV20-1 | many | . | TGCAGTGCTACGAACGCTGAGCAGTTCTTC | CSATNAEQFF
TRBJ1-2 | TRBV28 | . | TRBD1 | TGTGCCAGCAGTTTAGAGACAGGGCACCATGGCTACACCTTC | CASSLETGHHGYTF
TRBJ2-5 | TRBV5-4 | many | TRBD2 | TGTGCCAGCAGCGCCCGGGAGGGCCTTTTCTCCCAGTACTTC | CASSAREGLFSQYF
TRBJ2-7 | TRBV28 | . | TRBD2 | TGTGCCACCTGGACTAGCGGGAGTCGGGGCTCCTACGAGCAGTACTTC | CATWTSGSRGSYEQYF
TRBJ2-6 | TRBV4-3 | . | . | TGCGCCAGCAGCCAAGATGGCAGTAGCTCTGGGGCCAACGTCCTGACTTTC | CASSQDGSSSGANVLTF
TRBJ2-1 | TRBV2 | . | . | TGTGCCAGCAGTGCAGAGGGAGGTGGGTACAATGAGCAGTTCTTC | CASSAEGGGYNEQFF
TRBJ2-5 | TRBV29-1 | . | . | TGCAGCGTTCAGGGGGAGGGGGAGACCCAGTACTTC | CSVQGEGETQYF
TRBJ1-1 | TRBV28 | once | . | TGTGCCAGCAGTTTATGGGGGAACACTGAAGCTTTCTTT | CASSLWGNTEAFF
TRBJ1-1 | TRBV19 | . | TRBD1 | TGTGCCAGTAGTGCCCGGAGACAGGGACCTTTGAACACTGAAGCTTTCTTT | CASSARRQGPLNTEAFF
TRBJ2-2 | TRBV7-2 | once | . | TGTGCCAGCAGCCCACAGTTTGCAGCCGGGGAGCTGTTTTTT | CASSPQFAAGELFF
TRBJ2-3 | TRBV5-4 | . | TRBD2 | TGTGCCAGCAGTTTGGGGACTAGCGGGCGCGCAGATACGCAGTATTTT | CASSLGTSGRADTQYF
TRBJ2-1 | TRBV19 | . | . | TGTGCCAGTAGTTCCTGGCCCTATGAGCAGTTCTTC | CASSSWPYEQFF
TRBJ2-2 | TRBV28 | . | TRBD1 | TGTGCCAGCAGACGCACCGGGACAGGTCGGACCGGGGAGCTGTTTTTT | CASRRTGTGRTGELFF
TRBJ1-5 | TRBV28 | . | . | TGTGCCAGCAGTCCCCTGGGGGGGATTAATAATCAGCCCCAGCATTTT | CASSPLGGINNQPQHF
TRBJ1-2 | TRBV7-2 | once | TRBD1 | TGTGCCAGCAGCCGACCGGGACAGGGGGCTGGAGGCTACACCTTC | CASSRPGQGAGGYTF
TRBJ2-7 | TRBV7-9 | . | . | TGTGCCAGCAGCTTAGGGACAGCCTACGAGCAGTACTTC | CASSLGTAYEQYF
TRBJ2-3 | TRBV10-1 | many | TRBD2 | TGCGCCAGCAGTCCCTGGACTAGCGCCACTGCAGATACGCAGTATTTT | CASSPWTSATADTQYF
TRBJ2-5 | TRBV18 | . | . | TGTGCCAGCTCACCCGGCGGGCAGGCGGCGGGAGAGACCCAGTACTTC | CASSPGGQAAGETQYF
TRBJ1-2 | TRBV25-1 | . | . | TGTGCCAGCAGTGAATCCCGCCCGTCAGGAAACTATGGCTACACCTTC | CASSESRPSGNYGYTF
TRBJ2-7 | TRBV7-6 | . | . | TGTGCCAGCAGCCCTCGGGACTCGAATTACGAGCAGTACTTC | CASSPRDSNYEQYF
TRBJ2-7 | TRBV7-2 | . | . | TGTGCCAGCAGCTTATACTCGGACCTGTACTTC | CASSLYSDLYF
TRBJ2-2 | TRBV4-3 | . | . | TGCGCCAGCAGCCAGGACGTAGGGGCGCGCGCCGGGGAGCTGTTTTTT | CASSQDVGARAGELFF
TRBJ2-1 | TRBV7-8 | . | TRBD2 | TGTGCCAGCAGCTTACCAACGGGACTAGCGGGAGGGGGCGATGAGCAGTTCTTC | CASSLPTGLAGGGDEQFF
TRBJ1-3 | TRBV5-1 | few | . | TGCGCCAGCAGCTTGGACTTGGCCTACTCTGGAAACACCATATATTTT | CASSLDLAYSGNTIYF
TRBJ1-2 | TRBV7-3 | . | TRBD1 | TGTGCCAGCAGCGCACAGAAACAGGGGGCGCGGTCGTTATATGGCTACACCTTC | CASSAQKQGARSLYGYTF
TRBJ1-1 | TRBV19 | . | . | TGTGCCAGCCACCCCCTGGGGCACACTGAAGCTTTCTTT | CASHPLGHTEAFF